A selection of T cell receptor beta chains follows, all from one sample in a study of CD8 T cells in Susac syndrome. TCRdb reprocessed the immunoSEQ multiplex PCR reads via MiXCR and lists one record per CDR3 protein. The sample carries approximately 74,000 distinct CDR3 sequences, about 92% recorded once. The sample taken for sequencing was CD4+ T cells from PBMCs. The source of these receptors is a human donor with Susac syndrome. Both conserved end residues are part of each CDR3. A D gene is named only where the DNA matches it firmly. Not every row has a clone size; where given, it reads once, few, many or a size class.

CDR3nt: TGTGCCAGCAGCCAATCCGGGACCGCATTCGGCACCGGGGAGCTGTTTTTT; CDR3aa: CASSQSGTAFGTGELFF; d_gene: NA; v_gene: TRBV4-2; abundance: NA; j_gene: TRBJ2-2
CDR3nt: TGCAGTGCTAGTATAAGGGGTCTCTACGAGCAGTACTTC; CDR3aa: CSASIRGLYEQYF; d_gene: NA; v_gene: TRBV20-1; abundance: NA; j_gene: TRBJ2-7
CDR3nt: TGTGCCTGGAGCCAGGCGGACAGGGGATACGGGACCCAGTACTTC; CDR3aa: CAWSQADRGYGTQYF; d_gene: TRBD1; v_gene: TRBV30; abundance: NA; j_gene: TRBJ2-5
CDR3nt: TGCGCCAGCAGCTTTTTAGCGGGGTACTTAAACACAGATACGCAGTATTTT; CDR3aa: CASSFLAGYLNTDTQYF; d_gene: TRBD2; v_gene: TRBV5-1; abundance: NA; j_gene: TRBJ2-3
CDR3nt: TGCGCCAGCAGCTGGTTGGGTAATGAAAAACTGTTTTTT; CDR3aa: CASSWLGNEKLFF; d_gene: NA; v_gene: TRBV5-1; abundance: NA; j_gene: TRBJ1-4
CDR3nt: TGTGCCAGCAGCGCCTTAAGTCGGGGTCACAATGAGCAGTTCTTC; CDR3aa: CASSALSRGHNEQFF; d_gene: NA; v_gene: TRBV7-6; abundance: NA; j_gene: TRBJ2-1
CDR3nt: TGTGCCAGCAGTTCACCAACTAGTATCGGGGAGCTGTTTTTT; CDR3aa: CASSSPTSIGELFF; d_gene: NA; v_gene: TRBV6-5; abundance: NA; j_gene: TRBJ2-2
CDR3nt: TGCGCCAGCAGCCAAGATTGGCGGGACTCCTACGAGCAGTACTTC; CDR3aa: CASSQDWRDSYEQYF; d_gene: NA; v_gene: TRBV4-3; abundance: once; j_gene: TRBJ2-7
CDR3nt: TGTGCCAGCAGTTACTCGAGGGACAGTTCGTCTAACTATGGCTACACCTTC; CDR3aa: CASSYSRDSSSNYGYTF; d_gene: TRBD1; v_gene: TRBV6-5; abundance: NA; j_gene: TRBJ1-2
CDR3nt: TGTGCCAGCAGCTACCTAACAGGGGCGAACACTGAAGCTTTCTTT; CDR3aa: CASSYLTGANTEAFF; d_gene: TRBD1; v_gene: TRBV14; abundance: NA; j_gene: TRBJ1-1
CDR3nt: TGTGCCAGCAGCCCGTTTGTGGGAGGAAACTACGAGCAGTACTTC; CDR3aa: CASSPFVGGNYEQYF; d_gene: NA; v_gene: TRBV7-9; abundance: NA; j_gene: TRBJ2-7
CDR3nt: TGTGCCAGCAGTTACGGGGGGGCCCACCAAGAGACCCAGTACTTC; CDR3aa: CASSYGGAHQETQYF; d_gene: NA; v_gene: TRBV6-5; abundance: NA; j_gene: TRBJ2-5
CDR3nt: TGTGCCAGCTCACCTCCAGGGATTAATGGCTACACCTTC; CDR3aa: CASSPPGINGYTF; d_gene: NA; v_gene: TRBV18; abundance: NA; j_gene: TRBJ1-2
CDR3nt: TGTGCCAGCAGTCCGGGACAGGGGGGAATAGATACGCAGTATTTT; CDR3aa: CASSPGQGGIDTQYF; d_gene: TRBD1; v_gene: TRBV6-5; abundance: NA; j_gene: TRBJ2-3
CDR3nt: TGTGCCAGCAGCCAAGATCAGGGGACCCAGTACTTC; CDR3aa: CASSQDQGTQYF; d_gene: NA; v_gene: TRBV14; abundance: NA; j_gene: TRBJ2-5
CDR3nt: TGTGCCAGTAGTATAACCTGGACTAGCGGGAATACCGGGGAGCTGTTTTTT; CDR3aa: CASSITWTSGNTGELFF; d_gene: TRBD2; v_gene: TRBV19; abundance: NA; j_gene: TRBJ2-2
CDR3nt: TGTGCCAGCAGCCAAGAAGGTCGGGAGCAGTTCTTC; CDR3aa: CASSQEGREQFF; d_gene: NA; v_gene: TRBV3-1; abundance: NA; j_gene: TRBJ2-1
CDR3nt: TGTGCCAGCAGCCAAGATAAGAATATGGCCTCCGAGCAGTACTTC; CDR3aa: CASSQDKNMASEQYF; d_gene: NA; v_gene: TRBV4-2; abundance: NA; j_gene: TRBJ2-7
CDR3nt: TGCAGTGCTAGACCGGGACAACCAAATGAAAAACTGTTTTTT; CDR3aa: CSARPGQPNEKLFF; d_gene: NA; v_gene: TRBV20-1; abundance: NA; j_gene: TRBJ1-4
CDR3nt: TGTGCCAGCAGCTTCAGGCGGGATGAAAACATTCAGTACTTC; CDR3aa: CASSFRRDENIQYF; d_gene: NA; v_gene: TRBV7-2; abundance: NA; j_gene: TRBJ2-4
CDR3nt: TGTGCCAGCAGCTTACAACCCCTTAGCACAGATACGCAGTATTTT; CDR3aa: CASSLQPLSTDTQYF; d_gene: NA; v_gene: TRBV7-2; abundance: NA; j_gene: TRBJ2-3
CDR3nt: TGTGCCAGCAGGGCACTAGCGGCGAACACCGGGGAGCTGTTTTTT; CDR3aa: CASRALAANTGELFF; d_gene: TRBD2; v_gene: TRBV2; abundance: NA; j_gene: TRBJ2-2